These 11 T cell receptor beta chains were sequenced from one sample in a study of Graves' ophthalmopathy and Graves' hyperthyroidism. RNA transcripts yielded amplified TCR beta CDR3 regions. Second-round multiplex PCR followed a first-round RT-PCR using HTBI primers. TCRdb re-called the multiplex PCR reads with MiXCR, one entry per CDR3 protein. The table shows under 800,000 distinct CDR3 sequences, with approximately 21% occurring only once. What was sequenced was peripheral blood. These receptors were taken from a woman between 18 and 29 years old with stable Graves' hyperthyroidism. Some clones in this sample may be carry-over from other donors' samples.

This clonotype was seen at least ten times. CDR3 in DNA: TGTGCCAGCAGTCGGGGACAGGGGGCGTGGAACACTGAAGCTTTCTTT. Its protein product is CASSRGQGAWNTEAFF. J is TRBJ1-1 and V is TRBV6-2 or TRBV6-3; the match to TRBD1 covers 12 bases. J lost 1 base, V lost 5 bases, and 5 bases had no gene match. Germline CDR1 is MNHEY and CDR2 is SVGEGT. The CDR3 runs 16 residues.

J is TRBJ2-7 and V is TRBV28; the D call may be TRBD1 or TRBD2 (5 bases each). The length of the CDR3 is 15 residues. Germline V gene data show CDR1 as MDHEN and CDR2 as SYDVKM. V dropped 5 bases and J dropped 1 base, with 15 bases sitting between them. CDR3 in DNA: TGTGCCAGCAGTCTAGCTTCAGGGTTTTCCTACGAGCAGTACTTC. Its translation is CASSLASGFSYEQYF.

In DNA form, the CDR3 reads TGTGCCAGCAGCCCCACTCCAGGGCGGTCCGGGGAGCTGTTTTTT. Encoded protein: CASSPTPGRSGELFF. J is TRBJ2-2 and V is TRBV9, with D perhaps TRBD1 (5 bases). Germline values: CDR1 SGDLS, CDR2 YYNGEE. This CDR3 has 15 residues. Trimming cost V 4 bases and J 6 bases, with 16 bases left between them.

This clonotype came up many times. The rearrangement joins TRBV30 to TRBJ2-5, with D possibly TRBD2 on 5 matching bases. The CDR3 consists of 14 residues. The germline gives CDR1 GTSNPN, CDR2 SVGIG (reference sequence). V was shortened by 4 bases and J by 4 bases, with 16 bases between the two germline ends. The DNA for the CDR3 is TGTGCCTGGAACGCTCCGGGAAGGCGAGAGACCCAGTACTTC. As protein: CAWNAPGRRETQYF.

The chain uses TRBV11-2 and TRBJ2-5; D gene ambiguous. This CDR3 has 15 residues. Per the germline V gene, CDR1 is SGHAT and CDR2 is FQNNGV. V was trimmed by 3 bases and J by 2 bases, leaving 13 bases between them. The DNA for the CDR3 is TGTGCCAGCAGCTTCGGGCGGCACCTACAAGAGACCCAGTACTTC. Residues: CASSFGRHLQETQYF.

This clonotype was detected only a few times. V and J are TRBV6-5 and TRBJ2-7; D gene ambiguous. Germline V gene sequence: CDR1 MNHEY, CDR2 SVGAGI. The CDR3 is made up of 16 amino acids. V was cut by 3 bases and J by 2 bases, with 17 bases left in between. CDR3 coding DNA: TGTGCCAGCAGTTATACCAGCCAGACTTTAACCTACGAGCAGTACTTC. This translates into CASSYTSQTLTYEQYF.

This clonotype was picked up a small number of times. The chain joins TRBV6-1 to TRBJ1-1; D gene unclear. V was trimmed by 5 bases and J by 4 bases, leaving 17 bases between them. Germline lookup yields CDR1 MNHNS and CDR2 SASEGT. CDR3 length: 15 amino acids. The CDR3 nucleotides are TGTGCCAGCAGTCGACCTCTAAGGGAGGTCACTGAAGCTTTCTTT. Protein: CASSRPLREVTEAFF.

This clonotype was picked up many times. The gene calls are TRBV13 and TRBJ2-4; D may be TRBD2 (6 bases). V was shortened by 5 bases and J by 3 bases, with 20 bases between the two germline ends. Germline assignment: CDR1 PRHDT and CDR2 FYEKMQ (reference sequence). The CDR3 loop spans 17 amino acids. DNA of the CDR3: TGTGCCAGCAGCACCTATCCCGGTTGGGAGGACAAAAACATTCAGTACTTC. Protein product: CASSTYPGWEDKNIQYF.

As regards this clonotype: The junction does not match germline at one end; this may be a read error. The CDR3 region is CASVLTVDTGDLFF. For the CDR3, the DNA is TGTGCCAGCGTCCTGACAGTGGACACCGGGGATCTGTTTTTT. The chain links TRBV6-1 to TRBJ2-2, with D possibly being TRBD1 or TRBD2 (5 bases each). Germline CDR1 and CDR2: MNHNS and SASEGT. CDR3 length: 14 amino acids.

This clonotype was counted between two and nine times. The J gene is TRBJ2-2, the V gene TRBV12-3 or TRBV12-4; 9 nucleotides line up with TRBD1. The CDR3 has 13 amino acids. V was pared by 6 bases and J by 7 bases, with 3 bases of the junction left unmatched. CDR3: CASRRQGVGELFF. Written as DNA, the CDR3 is TGTGCCAGCAGAAGACAGGGGGTCGGGGAGCTGTTTTTT.

This clonotype was counted at least ten times. The chain couples TRBV28 to TRBJ1-1, with D unclear. Trimming took 5 bases from V and 3 from J, leaving 10 bases between them. The CDR3 spans 13 residues. Germline V CDR1 and CDR2: MDHEN, SYDVKM. CDR3 region: CASSPPGYTEAFF. In nucleotides, the CDR3 is TGTGCCAGCAGTCCCCCGGGATACACTGAAGCTTTCTTT.